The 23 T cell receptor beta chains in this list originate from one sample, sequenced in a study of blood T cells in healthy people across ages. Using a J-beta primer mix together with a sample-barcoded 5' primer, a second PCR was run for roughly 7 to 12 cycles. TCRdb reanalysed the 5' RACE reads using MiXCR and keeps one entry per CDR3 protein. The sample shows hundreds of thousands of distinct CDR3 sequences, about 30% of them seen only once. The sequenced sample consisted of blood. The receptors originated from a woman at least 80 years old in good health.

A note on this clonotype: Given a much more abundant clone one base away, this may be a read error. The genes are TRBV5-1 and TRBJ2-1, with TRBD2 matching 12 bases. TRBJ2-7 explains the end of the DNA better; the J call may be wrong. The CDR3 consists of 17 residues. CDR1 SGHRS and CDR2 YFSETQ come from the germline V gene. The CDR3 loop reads CASSRLAGVPSYNEQYF. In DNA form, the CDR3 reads TGCGCCAGCAGCCGACTAGCGGGGGTCCCCTCCTACAATGAGCAGTACTTC.

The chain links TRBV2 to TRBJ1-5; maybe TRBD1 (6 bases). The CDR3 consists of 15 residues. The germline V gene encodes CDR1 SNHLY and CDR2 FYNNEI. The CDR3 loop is CVSSDTGIQNQPQHF. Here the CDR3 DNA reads TGTGTTAGCAGTGACACAGGGATCCAGAATCAGCCCCAGCATTTT.

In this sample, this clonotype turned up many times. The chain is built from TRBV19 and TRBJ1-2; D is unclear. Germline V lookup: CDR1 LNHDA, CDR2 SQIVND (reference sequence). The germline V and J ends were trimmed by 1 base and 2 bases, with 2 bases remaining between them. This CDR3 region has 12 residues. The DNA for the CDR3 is TGTGCCAGTAGTATAGTCAACTATGGCTACACCTTC. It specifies CASSIVNYGYTF.

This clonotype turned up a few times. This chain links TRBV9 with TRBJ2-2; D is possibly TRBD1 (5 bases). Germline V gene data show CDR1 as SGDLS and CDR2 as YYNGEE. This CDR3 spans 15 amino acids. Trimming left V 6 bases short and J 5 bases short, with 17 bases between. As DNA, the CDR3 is TGTGCCAGCAACCGACTCGAAAGGGGAACCGGGGAGCTGTTTTTT. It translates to CASNRLERGTGELFF.

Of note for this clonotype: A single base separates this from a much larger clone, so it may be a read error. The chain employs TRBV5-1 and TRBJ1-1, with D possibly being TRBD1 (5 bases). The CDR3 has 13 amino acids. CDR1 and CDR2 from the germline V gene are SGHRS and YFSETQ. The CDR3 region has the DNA TGCACCAGCAGCTTGGCCGGGGGTCGAGGGGCTTTCTTT. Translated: CTSSLAGGRGAFF.

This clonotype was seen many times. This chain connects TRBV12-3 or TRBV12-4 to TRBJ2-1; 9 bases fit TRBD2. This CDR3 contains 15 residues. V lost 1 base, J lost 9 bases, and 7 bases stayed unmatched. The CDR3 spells CASSLGAGGPGEQFF. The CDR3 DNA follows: TGTGCCAGCAGTTTAGGGGCGGGGGGGCCTGGTGAGCAGTTCTTC.

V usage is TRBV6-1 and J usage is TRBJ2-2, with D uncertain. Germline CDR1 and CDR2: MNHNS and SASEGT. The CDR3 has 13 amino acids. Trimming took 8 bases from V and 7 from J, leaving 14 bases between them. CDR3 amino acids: CASSLETDGELFF. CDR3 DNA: TGTGCCAGCTCTCTCGAAACTGACGGGGAGCTGTTTTTT.

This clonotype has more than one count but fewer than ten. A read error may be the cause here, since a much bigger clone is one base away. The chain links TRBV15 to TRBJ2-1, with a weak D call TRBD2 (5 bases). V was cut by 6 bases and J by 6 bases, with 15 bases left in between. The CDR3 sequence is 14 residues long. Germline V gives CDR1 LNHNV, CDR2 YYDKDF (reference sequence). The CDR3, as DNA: TGTGCCACCAGTCGGGGAGCAGGATGCAATGAGCAGTTCTTC. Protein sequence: CATSRGAGCNEQFF.

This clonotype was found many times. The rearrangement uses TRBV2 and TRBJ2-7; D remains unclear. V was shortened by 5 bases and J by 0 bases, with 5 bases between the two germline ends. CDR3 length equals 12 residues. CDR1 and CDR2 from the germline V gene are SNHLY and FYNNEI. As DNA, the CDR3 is TGTGCCAGCAGTCCCGTCTCCTACGAGCAGTACTTC. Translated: CASSPVSYEQYF.

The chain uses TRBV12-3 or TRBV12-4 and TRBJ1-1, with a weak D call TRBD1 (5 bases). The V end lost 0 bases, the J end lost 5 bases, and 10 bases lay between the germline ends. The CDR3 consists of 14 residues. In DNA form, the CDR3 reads TGTGCCAGCAGTTTAGCAGGGGCTAGGACTGAAGCTTTCTTT. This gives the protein CASSLAGARTEAFF.

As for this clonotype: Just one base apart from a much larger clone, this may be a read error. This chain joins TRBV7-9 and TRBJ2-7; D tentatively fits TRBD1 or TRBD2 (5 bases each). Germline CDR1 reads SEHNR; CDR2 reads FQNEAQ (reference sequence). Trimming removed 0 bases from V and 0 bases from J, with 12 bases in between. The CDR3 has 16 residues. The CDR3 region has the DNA TGTGCCAGCAGCTTAGCATCGGGACGGCCCTCCTACGAGCAGTACTTC. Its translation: CASSLASGRPSYEQYF. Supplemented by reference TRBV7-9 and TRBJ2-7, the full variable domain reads DTGVSQNPRHKITKRGQNVTFRCDPISEHNRLYWYRQTLGQGPEFLTYFQNEAQLEKSRLLSDRFSAERPKGSFSTLEIQRTEQGDSAMYLCASSLASGRPSYEQYFGPGTRLTVT.

In DNA form, the CDR3 reads TGTGCCAGCAGCCCCAGGGGGTTGGGCAATCAGCCCCAGCATTTT. It codes for CASSPRGLGNQPQHF. The rearrangement links TRBV27 to TRBJ1-5, with TRBD1 matching over 7 bases. Germline loops: CDR1 MNHEY, CDR2 SMNVEV (reference sequence). This CDR3 contains 15 residues. V was clipped by 6 bases and J by 2 bases; unmatched bases: 7.

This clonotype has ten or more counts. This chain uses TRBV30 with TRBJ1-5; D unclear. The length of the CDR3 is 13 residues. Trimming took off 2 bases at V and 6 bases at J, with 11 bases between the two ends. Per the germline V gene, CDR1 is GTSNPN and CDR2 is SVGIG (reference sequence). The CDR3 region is CAWSLKGSQPQHF. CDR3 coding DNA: TGTGCCTGGAGTCTGAAAGGGTCTCAGCCCCAGCATTTT.

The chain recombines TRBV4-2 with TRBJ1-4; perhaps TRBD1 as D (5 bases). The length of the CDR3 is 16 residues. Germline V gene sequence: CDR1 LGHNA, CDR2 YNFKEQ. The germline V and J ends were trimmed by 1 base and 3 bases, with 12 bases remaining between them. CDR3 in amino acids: CASSQVLRGANEKLFF. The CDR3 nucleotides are TGTGCCAGCAGCCAAGTTCTGAGGGGAGCTAATGAAAAACTGTTTTTT.

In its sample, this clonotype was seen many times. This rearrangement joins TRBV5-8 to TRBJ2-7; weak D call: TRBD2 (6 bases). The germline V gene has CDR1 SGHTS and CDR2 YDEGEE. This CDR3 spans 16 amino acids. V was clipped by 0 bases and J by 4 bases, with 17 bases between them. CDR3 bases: TGTGCCAGCAGCTTGGGGACGACTAGAGGAGGGTACGAGCAGTACTTC. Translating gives CASSLGTTRGGYEQYF.

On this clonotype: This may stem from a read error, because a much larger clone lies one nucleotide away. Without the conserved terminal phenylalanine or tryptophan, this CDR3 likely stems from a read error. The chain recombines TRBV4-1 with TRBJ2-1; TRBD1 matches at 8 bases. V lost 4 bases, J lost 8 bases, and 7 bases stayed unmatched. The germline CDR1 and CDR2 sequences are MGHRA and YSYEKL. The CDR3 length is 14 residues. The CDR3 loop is CASSRAGGDDEQFL. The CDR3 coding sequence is TGCGCCAGCAGCCGGGCAGGGGGCGATGATGAGCAGTTCTTG.

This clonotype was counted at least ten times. The CDR3 loop is CAWSQGQSYGYTF. CDR3 coding DNA: TGTGCCTGGAGTCAGGGACAGAGCTATGGCTACACCTTC. The V and J genes are TRBV30 and TRBJ1-2, with TRBD1 matching 7 bases. J gave up 4 bases and V 2 bases, and 4 bases lay outside the gene matches. The germline gives CDR1 GTSNPN, CDR2 SVGIG (reference sequence). This CDR3 is 13 amino acids long.

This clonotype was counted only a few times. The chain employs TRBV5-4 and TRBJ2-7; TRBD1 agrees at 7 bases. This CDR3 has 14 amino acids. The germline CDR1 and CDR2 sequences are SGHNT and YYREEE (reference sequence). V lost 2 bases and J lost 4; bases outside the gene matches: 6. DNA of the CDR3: TGTGCCAGCAGCTTTCCGGGACAGATATACGAGCAGTACTTC. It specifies CASSFPGQIYEQYF. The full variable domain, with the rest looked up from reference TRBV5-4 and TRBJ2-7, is ETGVTQSPTHLIKTRGQQVTLRCSSQSGHNTVSWYQQALGQGPQFIFQYYREEENGRGNFPPRFSGLQFPNYSSELNVNALELDDSALYLCASSFPGQIYEQYFGPGTRLTVT.

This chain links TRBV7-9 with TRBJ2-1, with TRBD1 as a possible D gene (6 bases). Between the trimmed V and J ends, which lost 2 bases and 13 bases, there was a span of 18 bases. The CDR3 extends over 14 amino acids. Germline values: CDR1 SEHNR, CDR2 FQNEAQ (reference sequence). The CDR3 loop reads CASSLRGNQETQFF. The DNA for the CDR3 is TGTGCCAGCAGCTTAAGGGGGAATCAAGAGACCCAGTTCTTC.

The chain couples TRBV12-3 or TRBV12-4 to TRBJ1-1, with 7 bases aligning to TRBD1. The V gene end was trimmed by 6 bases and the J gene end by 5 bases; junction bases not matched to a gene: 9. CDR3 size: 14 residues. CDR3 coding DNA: TGTGCCAGCAGGTTTACAGGGGAAGGGACTGAAGCTTTCTTT. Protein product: CASRFTGEGTEAFF.

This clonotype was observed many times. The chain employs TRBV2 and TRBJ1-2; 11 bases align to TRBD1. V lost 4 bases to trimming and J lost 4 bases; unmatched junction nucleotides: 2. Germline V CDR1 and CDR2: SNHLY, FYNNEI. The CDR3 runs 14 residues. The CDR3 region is CASSGTGGFYGYTF. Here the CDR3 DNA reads TGTGCCAGCAGTGGGACAGGGGGCTTCTATGGCTACACCTTC.

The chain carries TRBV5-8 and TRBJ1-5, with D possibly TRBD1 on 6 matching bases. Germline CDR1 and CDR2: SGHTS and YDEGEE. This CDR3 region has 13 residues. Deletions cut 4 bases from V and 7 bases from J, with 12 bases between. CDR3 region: CASSPGDRQPQHF. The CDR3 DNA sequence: TGTGCCAGCAGCCCAGGGGATCGGCAGCCCCAGCATTTT.

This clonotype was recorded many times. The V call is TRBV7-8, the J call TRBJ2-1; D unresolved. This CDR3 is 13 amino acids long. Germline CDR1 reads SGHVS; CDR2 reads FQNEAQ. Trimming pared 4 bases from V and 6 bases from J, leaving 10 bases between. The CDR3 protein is CASSSRERNEQFF. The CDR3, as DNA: TGTGCCAGCAGCTCAAGGGAACGCAATGAGCAGTTCTTC.